This is a list of T cell receptor beta chains from one sample in a study of blood T cell repertoires in COVID-19. The data were produced by immunoSEQ multiplex PCR, yet TCRdb's version contains in-frame clones alone and is incomplete. Here the sample spans roughly 160,000 clones, around 82% being singletons. Sequencing used peripheral blood. All receptors come from an older woman who had recovered from COVID-19. CDR3s include the opening cysteine and the closing phenylalanine or tryptophan. D genes are given only for firm matches. The size of a clone is reported for some rows only, either as once, few or many, or as a class for expanded clones.

D	size	V	J	CDR3	DNA
.	.	TRBV2	TRBJ1-5	CASSEALGLQPQHF	TGTGCCAGCAGTGAAGCGCTTGGACTTCAGCCCCAGCATTTT
TRBD1	.	TRBV19	TRBJ2-7	CASSFKDRPYEQYF	TGTGCCAGTAGTTTCAAGGACAGGCCGTACGAGCAGTACTTC
.	.	TRBV7-3	TRBJ2-3	CASSRRAGPNTDTQYF	TGTGCCAGCAGCCGACGGGCGGGGCCCAACACAGATACGCAGTATTTT
.	.	TRBV5-1	TRBJ2-7	CASSAILGVAGEQYF	TGCGCCAGCAGCGCTATCCTCGGGGTGGCGGGCGAGCAGTACTTC
.	.	TRBV6-5	TRBJ1-2	CASSTNAGIYGYTF	TGTGCCAGCAGCACGAACGCGGGGATCTATGGCTACACCTTC
.	.	TRBV20-1	TRBJ1-2	CSASRGALSYGYTF	TGCAGTGCTAGTCGGGGGGCGCTCAGCTATGGCTACACCTTC
.	.	TRBV7-2	TRBJ1-5	CASSLFGQPQHF	TGTGCCAGCAGCTTATTCGGTCAGCCCCAGCATTTT
.	.	TRBV11-2	TRBJ2-3	CASSLGRTTDTQYF	TGTGCCAGCAGCTTAGGCAGGACAACAGATACGCAGTATTTT
TRBD1	.	TRBV18	TRBJ2-1	CASSPPAGQGYNEQFF	TGTGCCAGCTCACCACCGGCGGGACAGGGTTACAATGAGCAGTTCTTC
TRBD1	.	TRBV7-9	TRBJ2-1	CASSPSRQGRYNEQFF	TGTGCCAGCAGCCCCTCCCGACAGGGGAGGTACAATGAGCAGTTCTTC
.	.	TRBV3-1/TRBV3-2	TRBJ2-3	CASSQVSVAGTQYF	TGTGCCAGCAGCCAAGTCTCGGTCGCGGGGACGCAGTATTTT
TRBD1	few	TRBV7-2	TRBJ2-5	CASSLTGGQETQYF	TGTGCCAGCAGCCTTACAGGGGGGCAAGAGACCCAGTACTTC
.	.	TRBV7-9	TRBJ2-7	CASSLQGLGASYEQYF	TGTGCCAGCAGCCTTCAGGGACTCGGCGCTTCCTACGAGCAGTACTTC
.	.	TRBV19	TRBJ2-7	CASSIGGGFYEQYF	TGTGCCAGTAGTATTGGGGGAGGTTTCTACGAGCAGTACTTC
TRBD1	once	TRBV11-2	TRBJ1-1	CASSLVRGRGTEAFF	TGTGCCAGCAGCTTAGTCAGGGGGCGGGGGACTGAAGCTTTCTTT
.	.	TRBV3-1/TRBV3-2	TRBJ2-1	CASDPGTGGNEQFF	TGTGCCAGCGACCCCGGGACCGGGGGCAATGAGCAGTTCTTC
TRBD2	once	TRBV28	TRBJ2-7	CASGTRGYEQYF	TGTGCCAGCGGGACTAGGGGTTACGAGCAGTACTTC
TRBD1	.	TRBV24-1	TRBJ2-7	CATSDPGTAYEQYF	TGTGCCACCAGTGACCCCGGGACAGCCTACGAGCAGTACTTC
.	.	TRBV9	TRBJ1-6	CASSVRGSSSYNSPLHF	TGTGCCAGCAGCGTCAGGGGTTCAAGCTCCTATAATTCACCCCTCCACTTT
TRBD2	.	TRBV3-1/TRBV3-2	TRBJ2-7	CASSQGPAGVYEQYF	TGTGCCAGCAGCCAGGGCCCAGCGGGAGTCTACGAGCAGTACTTC
TRBD1	.	TRBV4-1	TRBJ1-5	CASSPRQGARFGNQPQHF	TGCGCCAGCAGCCCCCGACAGGGGGCGAGGTTCGGCAATCAGCCCCAGCATTTT
TRBD1	.	TRBV10-3	TRBJ1-1	CAISKAGTGGTEAFF	TGTGCCATCAGTAAAGCCGGGACAGGGGGCACTGAAGCTTTCTTT
.	.	TRBV11-2	TRBJ2-1	CASSPGGENEQFF	TGTGCCAGCAGCCCCGGCGGGGAAAATGAGCAGTTCTTC
TRBD2	many	TRBV7-3	TRBJ2-1	CASSLSPSGRNEQFF	TGTGCCAGCAGCTTATCTCCTAGCGGGAGAAATGAGCAGTTCTTC
TRBD2	.	TRBV6-2/TRBV6-3	TRBJ2-3	CASSPLRASGFADTQYF	TGTGCCAGCAGTCCCCTTAGGGCTAGCGGCTTCGCAGATACGCAGTATTTT
.	.	TRBV7-3	TRBJ1-1	CASSPLGAGTEAFF	TGTGCCAGCAGCCCCCTGGGGGCAGGGACTGAAGCTTTCTTT
.	.	TRBV6-5	TRBJ1-2	CASSYTPLYGYTF	TGTGCCAGCAGTTACACCCCACTCTATGGCTACACCTTC
TRBD1	.	TRBV5-6	TRBJ2-1	CAGGTGRLGEQFF	TGTGCCGGGGGGACAGGGCGTTTGGGTGAGCAGTTCTTC
TRBD2	.	TRBV4-2	TRBJ2-3	CASSQEPAGGTDTQYF	TGTGCCAGCAGCCAAGAACCAGCGGGGGGCACAGATACGCAGTATTTT
.	.	TRBV7-6	TRBJ2-1	CASSLARQNEQFF	TGTGCCAGCAGCTTAGCGCGGCAGAATGAGCAGTTCTTC
.	.	TRBV6-7	TRBJ1-2	CATLREPGGRGYTF	TGTGCCACCCTCCGGGAGCCCGGGGGTCGGGGCTACACCTTC
TRBD2	.	TRBV6-4	TRBJ2-3	CASSASGGATDTQYF	TGTGCCAGCAGTGCTAGCGGGGGGGCCACAGATACGCAGTATTTT
TRBD1	.	TRBV6-5	TRBJ2-7	CASSYDRAYEQYF	TGTGCCAGCAGTTACGACAGGGCCTACGAGCAGTACTTC
.	.	TRBV5-5	TRBJ1-1	CATGGAQNTEAFF	TGTGCCACCGGGGGGGCCCAGAACACTGAAGCTTTCTTT
TRBD1	.	TRBV27	TRBJ2-4	CASSLHSPGQGTKNIQYF	TGTGCCAGCAGTTTACACTCTCCGGGACAGGGTACCAAAAACATTCAGTACTTC
TRBD2	.	TRBV24-1	TRBJ2-1	CATSDPGTSGGIKEQFF	TGTGCCACCAGTGACCCCGGGACTAGCGGGGGGATAAAGGAGCAGTTCTTC
.	.	TRBV3-1/TRBV3-2	TRBJ1-1	CASSQEGRLGAFF	TGTGCCAGCAGCCAAGAGGGGAGGTTGGGAGCTTTCTTT
.	.	TRBV5-1	TRBJ2-1	CASSYIRTHNEQFF	TGCGCCAGCAGCTACATTCGAACCCACAATGAGCAGTTCTTC
.	.	TRBV12-3/TRBV12-4	TRBJ1-2	CASSFRNYGYTF	TGTGCCAGCAGTTTCCGTAACTATGGCTACACCTTC
.	once	TRBV20-1	TRBJ2-7	CSASGGPPHYEQYF	TGCAGTGCTAGTGGGGGGCCCCCCCACTACGAGCAGTACTTC
.	.	TRBV12-3/TRBV12-4	TRBJ2-4	CASSLGRGNIQYF	TGTGCCAGCAGTTTGGGCAGGGGAAACATTCAGTACTTC